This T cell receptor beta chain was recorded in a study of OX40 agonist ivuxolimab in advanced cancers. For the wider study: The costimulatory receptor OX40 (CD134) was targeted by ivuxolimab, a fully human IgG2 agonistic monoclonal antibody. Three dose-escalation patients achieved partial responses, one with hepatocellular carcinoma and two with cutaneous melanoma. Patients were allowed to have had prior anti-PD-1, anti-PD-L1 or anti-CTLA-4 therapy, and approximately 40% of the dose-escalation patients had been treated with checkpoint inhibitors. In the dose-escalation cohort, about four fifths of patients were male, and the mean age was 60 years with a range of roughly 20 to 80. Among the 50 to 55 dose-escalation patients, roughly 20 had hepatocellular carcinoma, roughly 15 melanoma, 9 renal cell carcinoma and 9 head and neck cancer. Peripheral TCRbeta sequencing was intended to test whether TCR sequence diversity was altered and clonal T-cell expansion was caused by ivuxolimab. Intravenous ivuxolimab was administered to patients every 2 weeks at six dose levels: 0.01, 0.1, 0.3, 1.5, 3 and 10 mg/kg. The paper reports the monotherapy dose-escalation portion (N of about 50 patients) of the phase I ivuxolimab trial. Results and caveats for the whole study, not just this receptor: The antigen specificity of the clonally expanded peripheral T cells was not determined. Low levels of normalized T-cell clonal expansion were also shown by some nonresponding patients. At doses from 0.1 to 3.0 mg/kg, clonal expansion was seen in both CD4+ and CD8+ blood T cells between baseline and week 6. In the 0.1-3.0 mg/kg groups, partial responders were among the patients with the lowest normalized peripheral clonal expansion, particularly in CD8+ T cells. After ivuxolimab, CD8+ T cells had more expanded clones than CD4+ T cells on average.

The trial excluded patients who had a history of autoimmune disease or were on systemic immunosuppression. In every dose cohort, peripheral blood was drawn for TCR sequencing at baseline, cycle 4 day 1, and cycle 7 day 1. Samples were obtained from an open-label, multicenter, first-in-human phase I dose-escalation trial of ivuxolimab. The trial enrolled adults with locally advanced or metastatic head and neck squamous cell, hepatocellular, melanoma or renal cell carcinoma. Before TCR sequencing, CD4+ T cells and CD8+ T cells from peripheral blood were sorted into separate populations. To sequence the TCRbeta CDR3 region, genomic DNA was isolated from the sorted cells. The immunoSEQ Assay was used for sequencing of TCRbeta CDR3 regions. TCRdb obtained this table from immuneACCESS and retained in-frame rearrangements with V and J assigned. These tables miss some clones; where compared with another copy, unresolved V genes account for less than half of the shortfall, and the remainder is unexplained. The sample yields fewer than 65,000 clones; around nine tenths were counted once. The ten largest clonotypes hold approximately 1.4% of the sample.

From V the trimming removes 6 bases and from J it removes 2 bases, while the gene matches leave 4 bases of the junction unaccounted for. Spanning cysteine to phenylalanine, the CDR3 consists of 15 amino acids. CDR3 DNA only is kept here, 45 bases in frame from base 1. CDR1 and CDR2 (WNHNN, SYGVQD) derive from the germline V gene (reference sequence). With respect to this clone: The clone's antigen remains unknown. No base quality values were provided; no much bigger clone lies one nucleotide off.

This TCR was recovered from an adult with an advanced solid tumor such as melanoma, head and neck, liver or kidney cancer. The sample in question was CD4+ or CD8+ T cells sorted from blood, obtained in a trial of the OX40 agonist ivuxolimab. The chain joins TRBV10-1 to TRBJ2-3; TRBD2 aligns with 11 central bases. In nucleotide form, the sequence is TGCGCCAGCAGCCGACTAGCGGGACTCACAGATACGCAGTATTTT. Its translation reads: CASSRLAGLTDTQYF.